Shown below are 30 T cell receptor beta chains from a single sample sequenced in a study of cytomegalovirus exposure and HLA in healthy donors. PCR amplification relied on 60 Vbeta primers (plus 13 Jbeta primers). Method: immunoSEQ multiplex PCR; TCRdb's copy keeps in-frame clones and lacks some. The sample shows about 150,000 clones, just under 75% of them seen only once. Sequenced: PBMCs. The origin of the receptors is a young woman in good health and CMV-seronegative.

This clone occurred a few times. This chain uses TRBV9 with TRBJ2-7, with D perhaps TRBD2 (6 bases). This CDR3 contains 15 residues. Per germline, CDR1 SGDLS and CDR2 YYNGEE. V lost 0 bases to trimming and J lost 6 bases, with 16 bases between them. CDR3 amino acids: CASSVESSGGPEQYF. As DNA, the CDR3 is TGTGCCAGCAGCGTAGAGAGTAGCGGTGGCCCCGAGCAGTACTTC.

The CDR3 sequence is CASSFDRVWSTGELFF. CDR3 nucleotides: TGTGCCAGCAGCTTTGACAGGGTCTGGAGCACCGGGGAGCTGTTTTTT. J is TRBJ2-2 and V is TRBV5-6; TRBD1 matches at 7 bases. V trimming: 2 bases; J trimming: 4 bases; junction bases outside the gene matches: 8. The CDR3 extends over 16 amino acids. CDR1 SGHDT and CDR2 YYEEEE come from the germline V gene.

This rearrangement joins TRBV6-5 to TRBJ2-1; 7 bases agree with TRBD2. Germline values: CDR1 MNHEY, CDR2 SVGAGI. CDR3 length: 15 residues. With 7 bases clipped from V and 3 bases from J, the junction kept 9 bases outside the gene matches. The CDR3 here is CASTVTGGDYNEQFF. The CDR3 bases are TGTGCCAGCACCGTTACGGGGGGAGACTACAATGAGCAGTTCTTC.

CDR3 nucleotides: TGCGCCAGCGGGGGAGGGACGGCCGGGACTGAAGCTTTCTTT. Its translation: CASGGGTAGTEAFF. The V and J genes are TRBV5-1 and TRBJ1-1; tentatively, D is TRBD1 (5 bases). Germline V gene data show CDR1 as SGHRS and CDR2 as YFSETQ. The V and J ends lost 7 bases and 5 bases respectively, with 18 bases between them. The CDR3 has 14 amino acids.

V and J are TRBV9 and TRBJ1-4; weak D call: TRBD1 (5 bases). Trimming took 0 bases from V and 3 from J, leaving 15 bases between them. The CDR3 has 17 amino acids. CDR1 is SGDLS and CDR2 is YYNGEE in the germline V gene. Written as DNA, the CDR3 is TGTGCCAGCAGCGTAGGACCAGGGAAGGTCTCTAATGAAAAACTGTTTTTT. Translating it yields CASSVGPGKVSNEKLFF.

This clone was observed a handful of times. This sequence joins TRBV7-3 and TRBJ1-1, with TRBD1 matching over 7 bases. CDR3 length: 14 amino acids. J lost 1 base, V lost 4 bases, and 3 bases had no gene match. Per germline, CDR1 SGHTA and CDR2 FQGTGA. The CDR3 region is CASSSGQPNTEAFF. In nucleotides, the CDR3 is TGTGCCAGCAGCTCGGGACAGCCGAACACTGAAGCTTTCTTT.

For this clone: One junction end does not reproduce the germline sequence, and a read error may be involved. The rearrangement joins TRBV7-9 to TRBJ2-7, with D unclear. The length of the CDR3 is 12 residues. Germline V gene lookup returns CDR1 SEHNR and CDR2 FQNEAQ (reference sequence). The CDR3 nucleotides are TGTTCCAGCAGTGGGCCTACCTACGAGCAGTACTTC. Translating it yields CSSSGPTYEQYF.

The rearrangement links TRBV11-2 to TRBJ2-1; D gene uncertain. Germline V CDR1 and CDR2: SGHAT, FQNNGV. The CDR3 consists of 13 residues. The V end lost 3 bases, the J end lost 7 bases, and 10 bases lay between the germline ends. Here the CDR3 DNA reads TGTGCCAGCAGCTTGAGCCCCGCGAATGAGCAGTTCTTC. Translating it yields CASSLSPANEQFF.

The genes are TRBV30 and TRBJ2-1; D remains ambiguous. V lost 1 base and J lost 2, with 6 bases in between. Germline-derived CDR1 and CDR2 are GTSNPN and SVGIG (reference sequence). CDR3 length: 13 amino acids. The CDR3 DNA follows: TGTGCCTGGAGTGGGCTAGCCTACAATGAGCAGTTCTTC. The encoded protein is CAWSGLAYNEQFF.

The chain links TRBV19 to TRBJ1-2; D unresolved. Germline CDR1 LNHDA, CDR2 SQIVND (reference sequence). This CDR3 has 12 residues. The germline V and J ends were trimmed by 2 bases and 11 bases, with 12 bases remaining between them. The DNA of the CDR3 is TGTGCCAGTAGTATAAACGAGGGAAAGTACACCTTC. Translated: CASSINEGKYTF.

The chain has TRBV7-9 and TRBJ1-1, with TRBD1 matching 10 bases. Per the germline V gene, CDR1 is SEHNR and CDR2 is FQNEAQ (reference sequence). Trimming took 7 bases from V and 1 from J; bases not matched to a gene: 9. The CDR3 is 16 amino acids. As DNA, the CDR3 is TGTGCCAGCACGGCTAGACGGACAGGGGGGAACACTGAAGCTTTCTTT. It yields the protein CASTARRTGGNTEAFF.

The chain carries TRBV5-4 and TRBJ2-3; the match to TRBD2 covers 11 bases. With V trimmed by 3 bases and J by 6 bases, 9 bases remained unmatched. The CDR3 is 16 residues long. Germline CDR1 SGHNT, CDR2 YYREEE (reference sequence). The CDR3 protein is CASSSGSGRAGDTQYF. The CDR3 coding sequence is TGTGCCAGCAGCTCTGGTAGCGGGAGGGCCGGGGATACGCAGTATTTT.

The chain employs TRBV5-1 and TRBJ1-4, with D maybe TRBD1 (5 bases). Trimming pared 3 bases from V and 7 bases from J, leaving 19 bases between. The CDR3 is 16 residues long. Germline assignment: CDR1 SGHRS and CDR2 YFSETQ. The CDR3 loop is CASSSGGVAAGEKLFF. The CDR3 coding sequence is TGCGCCAGCAGCTCGGGGGGGGTTGCCGCCGGTGAAAAACTGTTTTTT.

The chain couples TRBV6-5 to TRBJ1-3; TRBD1 matches 7 bases. The trim removed 4 bases at V and 8 bases at J, leaving 8 bases unmatched. This CDR3 is 14 amino acids long. In germline, CDR1 is MNHEY, CDR2 SVGAGI. CDR3: CASSSRQGRDTIYF. As DNA, the CDR3 is TGTGCCAGCAGTTCCAGACAGGGCAGGGACACCATATATTTT.

The chain joins TRBV4-3 to TRBJ1-4, with D possibly TRBD1 on 5 matching bases. The CDR3 has 15 residues. Trimming left V 5 bases short and J 7 bases short, with 17 bases between. Germline V gene data show CDR1 as LGHNA and CDR2 as YSLEER. For the CDR3, the DNA is TGCGCCAGCAGCGATAGGGGTGTCGTCGGTGAAAAACTGTTTTTT. Translating gives CASSDRGVVGEKLFF.

The rearrangement uses TRBV9 and TRBJ2-5; 8 positions agree with TRBD2. This CDR3 is built from 16 residues. With 0 bases clipped from V and 0 bases from J, the junction kept 4 bases outside the gene matches. From germline, CDR1 is SGDLS and CDR2 YYNGEE. The CDR3 bases are TGTGCCAGCAGCGTAGCCAGCGGGGGTTACCAAGAGACCCAGTACTTC. Its protein product is CASSVASGGYQETQYF.

The chain uses TRBV5-8 and TRBJ2-1, with D possibly matching TRBD1 (6 bases). This CDR3 is 16 amino acids long. V was pared by 5 bases and J by 0 bases, with 15 bases between. The V gene's germline CDR1 is SGHTS and CDR2 YDEGEE. The CDR3 bases are TGTGCCAGCAGACATGACAGGTCAAGCTCCTACAATGAGCAGTTCTTC. It is translated as CASRHDRSSSYNEQFF.

V and J are TRBV6-5 and TRBJ2-1, with TRBD2 identical over 8 bases. V was clipped by 2 bases and J by 4 bases; unmatched bases: 7. This CDR3 region has 16 residues. CDR1 and CDR2 from the germline V gene are MNHEY and SVGAGI. The CDR3 here is CASSYGVAGGYNEQFF. The CDR3 nucleotides are TGTGCCAGCAGTTACGGAGTGGCGGGAGGATACAATGAGCAGTTCTTC.

This clone was observed a handful of times. This chain uses TRBV10-1 with TRBJ2-1, with 9 bases identical to TRBD1. V shed 6 bases, J shed 7 bases, and the junction held 7 bases outside the gene matches. The CDR3 is made up of 14 amino acids. Germline V lookup: CDR1 WNHNN, CDR2 SYGVQD (reference sequence). CDR3 region: CASRPGTGLNEQFF. In DNA, the CDR3 is TGCGCCAGCAGACCCGGGACAGGGTTGAATGAGCAGTTCTTC.

The chain is built from TRBV29-1 and TRBJ2-3, with a tentative D call TRBD2 (6 bases). The CDR3 is made up of 13 amino acids. The V gene's germline CDR1 is SQVTM and CDR2 ANQGSEA. Trimming removed 7 bases from V and 2 bases from J, with 13 bases in between. CDR3 sequence reads: CSGGRGFTDTQYF. CDR3 coding DNA: TGCAGCGGGGGCCGGGGGTTCACAGATACGCAGTATTTT.

The CDR3 protein is CASSFAWGEGTDTQYF. In DNA, the CDR3 is TGTGCCAGCAGCTTTGCTTGGGGGGAGGGCACAGATACGCAGTATTTT. This rearrangement joins TRBV5-4 to TRBJ2-3; TRBD2 is a possible D gene (6 bases). From germline, CDR1 is SGHNT and CDR2 YYREEE (reference sequence). With 2 bases removed from V and 1 base from J, the gap between germline ends came to 14 bases. The CDR3 extends over 16 amino acids.

The chain joins TRBV25-1 to TRBJ1-2, with 7 bases aligning to TRBD1. Germline CDR1 and CDR2: MGHDK and SYGVNS. The CDR3 extends over 12 amino acids. V shed 4 bases, J shed 14 bases, and the junction held 10 bases outside the gene matches. CDR3 sequence: CASSALGQRRTF. DNA of the CDR3: TGTGCCAGCAGTGCGTTGGGACAGCGTAGGACCTTC.

The chain couples TRBV25-1 to TRBJ1-1, with a weak D call TRBD1 (6 bases). This CDR3 comprises 13 residues. V was cut by 5 bases and J by 4 bases, with 11 bases left in between. CDR1 is MGHDK and CDR2 is SYGVNS in the germline V gene. This chain's CDR3 is CASSNRVITEAFF. In nucleotides, the CDR3 is TGTGCCAGCAGTAACAGGGTGATCACTGAAGCTTTCTTT.

The chain joins TRBV19 to TRBJ1-4; D might be TRBD1 (5 bases). This CDR3 is 14 amino acids long. The germline V gene has CDR1 LNHDA and CDR2 SQIVND (reference sequence). V lost 6 bases to trimming and J lost 7 bases, with 15 bases between them. The CDR3 loop is CASSLTVIGEKLFF. CDR3 DNA: TGTGCCAGTAGCTTGACAGTGATAGGTGAAAAACTGTTTTTT.

This sequence joins TRBV5-4 and TRBJ2-2, with TRBD2 matching over 12 bases. CDR3 length: 17 amino acids. Trimming at V came to 4 bases and at J to 7 bases, leaving 11 bases not matched to a gene. Germline CDR1 SGHNT, CDR2 YYREEE (reference sequence). CDR3 region: CASSPQPSGGAGGELFF. For the CDR3, the DNA is TGTGCCAGCAGCCCGCAGCCTAGCGGGGGGGCCGGCGGGGAGCTGTTTTTT.

V and J are TRBV5-6 and TRBJ1-1; D gene unclear. The ends were cut back, 4 bases at V and 3 bases at J, with 19 bases in the middle. The CDR3 contains 16 residues. Germline V gives CDR1 SGHDT, CDR2 YYEEEE. CDR3 nucleotides: TGTGCCAGCAGCCCCTGGACCGGGGAAAGTTACACTGAAGCTTTCTTT. This encodes CASSPWTGESYTEAFF.

In this sample, this clone turned up once. This chain uses TRBV5-1 with TRBJ1-2; the match to TRBD1 covers 12 bases. Germline V gives CDR1 SGHRS, CDR2 YFSETQ. This CDR3 has 14 residues. V gave up 4 bases and J gave up 6 bases; unmatched junction bases: 4. The CDR3 DNA sequence: TGCGCCAGCAGCATTGGGACAGGGGGCGATGGCTACACCTTC. It yields the protein CASSIGTGGDGYTF.

V is TRBV6-4 and J is TRBJ1-2; D ambiguous. The V end lost 0 bases, the J end lost 8 bases, and 10 bases lay between the germline ends. The CDR3 runs 13 residues. Germline CDR1 MRHNA, CDR2 SNTAGT. The CDR3 nucleotides read TGTGCCAGCAGTGACTCCGACACCGGCGGCTACACCTTC. Translated, it gives CASSDSDTGGYTF.

The V call is TRBV9, the J call TRBJ1-5, with TRBD1 as a possible D gene (6 bases). CDR3 length equals 14 residues. V was trimmed by 0 bases and J by 9 bases, leaving 13 bases between them. Looked up from germline, CDR1 is SGDLS and CDR2 is YYNGEE. This chain's CDR3 is CASSVAFQGSPQHF. CDR3 bases: TGTGCCAGCAGCGTAGCTTTCCAGGGGTCGCCCCAGCATTTT.

CDR3 loop: CAISGGTGGTGELFF. DNA of the CDR3: TGTGCCATCAGTGGTGGGACAGGGGGCACCGGGGAGCTGTTTTTT. V usage is TRBV10-3 and J usage is TRBJ2-2; 11 nucleotides agree with TRBD1. The CDR3 is 15 residues long. CDR1 and CDR2 from the germline V gene are ENHRY and SYGVKD. The V segment lost 4 bases and the J segment 4 bases; nucleotides outside the gene matches: 2.